This TCR beta chain was recorded in a study of somatic mutations in cytotoxic T cells in rheumatoid arthritis. Here immunoSEQ multiplex PCR was the method, and the copy in TCRdb shows in-frame clones only, minus some. The data contain around 15,000 clones, 70% to 85% of them singletons. Overall study findings and caveats: A largest CD8+ clone above 20% of CD8+ cells occurred in about an eighth of the roughly 65 patients.

The study pulled out CD4+ and CD8+ cells with positive magnetic bead selection and then checked their purity by flow cytometry. Notes on this clone: Its antigen is currently unknown.

CDR3 length equals 13 residues. Per the germline V gene, CDR1 is MNHEY and CDR2 is SMNVEV (reference sequence). Trimming shortened V by 0 bases and J by 5 bases, and 4 bases separated the two germline ends. Sequenced: CD8+ T cells sorted from blood. The V and J genes are TRBV27 and TRBJ2-2, with D unclear. The clonotype comes from an adult with rheumatoid arthritis. The CDR3 DNA reads as TGTGCCAGCAGTTTATCATGGACCGGGGAGCTGTTTTTT. This gives the protein CASSLSWTGELFF.